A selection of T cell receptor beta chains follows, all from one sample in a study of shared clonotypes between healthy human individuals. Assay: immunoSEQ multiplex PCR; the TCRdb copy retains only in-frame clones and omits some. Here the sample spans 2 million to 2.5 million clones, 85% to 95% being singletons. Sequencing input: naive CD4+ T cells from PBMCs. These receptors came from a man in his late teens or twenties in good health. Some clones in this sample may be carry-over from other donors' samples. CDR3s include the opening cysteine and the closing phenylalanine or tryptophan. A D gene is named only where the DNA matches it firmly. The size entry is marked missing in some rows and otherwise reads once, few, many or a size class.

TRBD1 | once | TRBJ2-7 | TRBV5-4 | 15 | TGTGCCAGCAGCCTAGCGGACAGGGGTGCGTACGAGCAGTACTTC | CASSLADRGAYEQYF
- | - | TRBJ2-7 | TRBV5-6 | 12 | TGTGCCAGCAGCTCAGGTGGTGCGCGTATGCACTTC | CASSSGGARMHF
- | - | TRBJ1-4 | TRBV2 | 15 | TGTGCCAGCAGTGGGACACAGGGTTTTAATGAAAAACTGTTTTTT | CASSGTQGFNEKLFF
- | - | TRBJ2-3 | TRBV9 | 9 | TGTGCCAGCAGCGCCTCGGACCATTTT | CASSASDHF
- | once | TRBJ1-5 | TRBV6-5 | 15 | TGTGCCAGCATGCGGCAGGTGGGGGACAATCAGCCCCAGCATTTT | CASMRQVGDNQPQHF
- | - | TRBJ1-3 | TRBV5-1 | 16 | TGCGCCAGCAGCTTGATATTCCAATCCTCTGGAAACACCATATATTTT | CASSLIFQSSGNTIYF
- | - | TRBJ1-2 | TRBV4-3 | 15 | TGCGCCAGCAGCCAAGACAGGACCACTAACTATGGCTACACCTTC | CASSQDRTTNYGYTF
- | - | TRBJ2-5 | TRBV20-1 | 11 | TGCAGTGCTCCTGACAAAGAGACCCAGTACTTC | CSAPDKETQYF
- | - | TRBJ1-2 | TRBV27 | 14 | TGTGCCAGCAGTTGGAGGGACGTGGGCTATGGCTACACCTTC | CASSWRDVGYGYTF
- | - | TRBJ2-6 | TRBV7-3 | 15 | TGTGCCAGCAGCTTGCAGGACTCTGGGGCCAACGTCCTGACTTTC | CASSLQDSGANVLTF
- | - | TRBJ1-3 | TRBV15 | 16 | TGTGCCACCAGCAGAGATCGGCAGGATCCTGGAAACACCATATATTTT | CATSRDRQDPGNTIYF
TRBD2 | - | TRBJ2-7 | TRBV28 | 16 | TGTGCCAGCAGTTTTTTTAGCGGGCTTAGAGAGGTGGTGCAGTACTTC | CASSFFSGLREVVQYF
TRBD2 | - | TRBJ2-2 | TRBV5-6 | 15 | TGTGCCAGCAGCTACGGGACTAGAGACACCGGGGAGCTGTTTTTT | CASSYGTRDTGELFF
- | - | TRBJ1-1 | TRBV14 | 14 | TGTGCCAGCAGCCAAGACAGCTACAACACTGAAGCTTTCTTT | CASSQDSYNTEAFF
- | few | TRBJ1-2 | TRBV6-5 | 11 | TGTGCCAGCAGTAACCTCTATGGCTACACCTTC | CASSNLYGYTF
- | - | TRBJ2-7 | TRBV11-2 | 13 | TGTGCCAGCAGCTTGGGCAGCCGCTACGAGCAGTACTTC | CASSLGSRYEQYF
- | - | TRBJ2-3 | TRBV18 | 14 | TGTGCCAGCTCACAACCTACGGCCCGGGATACGCAGTATTTT | CASSQPTARDTQYF
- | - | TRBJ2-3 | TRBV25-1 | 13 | TGTGCCAGCAGTGAATTGGCGACGGTTACGCAGTATTTT | CASSELATVTQYF
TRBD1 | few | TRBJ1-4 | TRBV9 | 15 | TGTGCCAGCAGCCCGCGCACAGGGGGAGGTGAAAAACTGTTTTTT | CASSPRTGGGEKLFF
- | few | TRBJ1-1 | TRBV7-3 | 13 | TGTGCCAGCAGCTTCATTTCTTACGGGGAAGCTTTCTTT | CASSFISYGEAFF
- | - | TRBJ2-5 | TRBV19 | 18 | TGTGCCAGTAGTATAGGTGGCGGAATGGACTCCAACCAAGAGACCCAGTACTTC | CASSIGGGMDSNQETQYF
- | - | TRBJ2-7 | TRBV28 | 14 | TGTGCCAGCAGTCCGCAACACCCCTCGGCCGAGCAGTACTTC | CASSPQHPSAEQYF
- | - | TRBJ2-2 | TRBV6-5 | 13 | TGTGCCAGCAGTTACTCGGGCACCGGGGAGCTGTTTTTT | CASSYSGTGELFF
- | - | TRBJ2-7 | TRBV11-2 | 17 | TGTGCCAGCAGCTTAGTGGGCGGGACCCCCCCCTCCTACGAGCAGTACTTC | CASSLVGGTPPSYEQYF
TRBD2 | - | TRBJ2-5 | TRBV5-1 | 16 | TGCGCCAGCAGCTTGCTACCTAGCGGGGTCCAAGAGACCCAGTACTTC | CASSLLPSGVQETQYF
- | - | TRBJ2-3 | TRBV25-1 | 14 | TGTGCCAGCCGGGGATACTCTAGCACAGATACGCAGTATTTT | CASRGYSSTDTQYF
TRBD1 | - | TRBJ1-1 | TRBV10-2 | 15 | TGCGCCAGCAGGACAGGGGGATTGTCGAACACTGAAGCTTTCTTT | CASRTGGLSNTEAFF
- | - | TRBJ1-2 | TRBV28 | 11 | TGTGCCATTCCGGGGAACAATGGCTACACCTTC | CAIPGNNGYTF
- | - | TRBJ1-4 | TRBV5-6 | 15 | TGTGCCAGCAGCTCCAGACGGCTGGATAATGAAAAACTGTTTTTT | CASSSRRLDNEKLFF